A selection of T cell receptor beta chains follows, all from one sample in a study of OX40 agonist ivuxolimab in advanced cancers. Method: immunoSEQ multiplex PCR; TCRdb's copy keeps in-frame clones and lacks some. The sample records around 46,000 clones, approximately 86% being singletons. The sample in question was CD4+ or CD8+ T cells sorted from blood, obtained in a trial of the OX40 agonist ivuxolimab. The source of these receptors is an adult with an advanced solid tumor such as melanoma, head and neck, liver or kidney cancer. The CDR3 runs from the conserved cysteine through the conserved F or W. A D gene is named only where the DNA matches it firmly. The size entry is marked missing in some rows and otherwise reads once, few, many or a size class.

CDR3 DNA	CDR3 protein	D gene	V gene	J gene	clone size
TGCGCCAGCAGCCACCTTAGGGGATTTGAAGCTTTCTTT	CASSHLRGFEAFF	.	TRBV4-1	TRBJ1-1	.
TGTGCCAGCAGTGAAGGGGACAGGGCGAACACCGGGGAGCTGTTTTTT	CASSEGDRANTGELFF	TRBD1	TRBV2	TRBJ2-2	.
TGTGCCAGCAGCCTATACCCGGGGCAGCCCCAGCATTTT	CASSLYPGQPQHF	.	TRBV7-3	TRBJ1-5	.
TGTGCCAGCAGCTTTCCTCCCGATGGAAACACCATATATTTT	CASSFPPDGNTIYF	.	TRBV5-4	TRBJ1-3	.
TGTGCCAGCAGCTTCGGGGGGGCAAAAGGGCAGTACTTC	CASSFGGAKGQYF	TRBD2	TRBV7-8	TRBJ2-7	.
TGTGCCAGCAGCTTATTTCGGGGAGAGAGCTCCTACGAGCAGTACTTC	CASSLFRGESSYEQYF	.	TRBV7-9	TRBJ2-7	.
TGTGCCAGCAGAACGTCTGTTCAGGGGTCCTACGAGCAGTACTTC	CASRTSVQGSYEQYF	.	TRBV27	TRBJ2-7	.
TGTGCCAGCAGTTACGAAGGAACTCCGAACACCGGGGAGCTGTTTTTT	CASSYEGTPNTGELFF	.	TRBV6-6	TRBJ2-2	.
TGTGCCAGCAAAACCGGGACAGGGAGTCCGGATACGCAGTATTTT	CASKTGTGSPDTQYF	TRBD1	TRBV5-6	TRBJ2-3	.
TGTGCCATCAAAGGGAGGATGGGCACTGAAGCTTTCTTT	CAIKGRMGTEAFF	.	TRBV28	TRBJ1-1	once
TGTGCCACCAGCTTTACCGGACAGCCTACCAAAGAGACCCAGTACTTC	CATSFTGQPTKETQYF	.	TRBV15	TRBJ2-5	.
TGTGCCAGCAGTTTATCGCGACAGGGAGAGCAGTACTTC	CASSLSRQGEQYF	TRBD1	TRBV27	TRBJ2-7	.
TGTGCCAGCAGCCAGACCTACGAGCAGTACTTC	CASSQTYEQYF	.	TRBV5-4	TRBJ2-7	.
TGTGCCAGCAGCTTGGGGGACCGCTCCTACGAGCAGTACTTC	CASSLGDRSYEQYF	.	TRBV5-4	TRBJ2-7	.
TGTGCCAGCAGCTCAGACAGCTATGGCTACACCTTC	CASSSDSYGYTF	.	TRBV28	TRBJ1-2	.